The entry below gives a single TCR beta chain sequence along with its context. Assay used: immunoSEQ multiplex PCR; TCRdb lists only in-frame clones, some missing. The table shows 30,000 or so clones, with around 84% occurring only once. J was trimmed by 4 bases and V by 5 bases; bases with no gene match: 9. The CDR3 runs 15 residues. The germline gives CDR1 SGHTA, CDR2 FQGTGA. The sample originates from a study of PD-L1 blockade in urothelial cancer. Overall study context: Males with bladder-origin urothelial cancer constituted about 85% of the 29 patients. Specimens of blood held a median count of approximately 150,000 T cells.

The sequencing here drew on PBMCs, taken around atezolizumab (anti-PD-L1) treatment. This TCR came from a man between 60 and 75 years old with urothelial cancer. The chain has TRBV7-3 and TRBJ1-2, with 8 bases fitting TRBD1. The CDR3 is CASSQDRGLLYGYTF. The CDR3 DNA reads TGTGCCAGCAGCCAAGACAGGGGACTACTCTATGGCTACACCTTC.